The source of this T cell receptor (beta chain) is a study of glioma-infiltrating T cells after dendritic cell vaccination. Method: immunoSEQ multiplex PCR; TCRdb's copy keeps in-frame clones and lacks some. The sample lists 50,000 to 60,000 clones, roughly 80% occurring once. The CDR3 is 18 amino acids. The V gene end was trimmed by 6 bases and the J gene end by 6 bases; junction bases not matched to a gene: 21. The germline CDR1 and CDR2 sequences are MNHNS and SASEGT. Overall study findings and caveats: Survival was not directly related to TCR clonality in these patients.

In this sample, this clone turned up a few times. The antigen is undetermined. Documented time point: after dendritic cell vaccination, including at tumor progression/relapse. This chain connects TRBV6-1 to TRBJ2-7, with 9 bases fitting TRBD2. Source: blood, taken after dendritic cell vaccination. This TCR derives from a human donor with glioblastoma. Written as DNA, the CDR3 is TGTGCCAGCAGAGAAACCAGGCGGGGGGGCTTGTTCAAGAGCGAGCAGTACTTC. Translating gives CASRETRRGGLFKSEQYF.